The 11 T cell receptor beta chains below were found in one sample sequenced in a study of T cell responses to AZD1222 COVID-19 vaccine. Sequencing used immunoSEQ multiplex PCR; TCRdb keeps in-frame clones, though not all of them. The sample consists of some 150,000 clones, 80% to 95% of them appearing once. Sequencing used peripheral blood, obtained 28 days after the second AZD1222 dose. These receptors were obtained from an adult who received the AZD1222 COVID-19 vaccine.

V is TRBV4-1 and J is TRBJ2-1, with D unclear. V was pared by 4 bases and J by 3 bases, with 22 bases between. The CDR3 is made up of 18 amino acids. CDR1 is MGHRA and CDR2 is YSYEKL in the germline V gene. CDR3 bases: TGCGCCAGCAGCCCCTTATCGGCGCGGCTTCCGGGCTACAATGAGCAGTTCTTC. This gives the protein CASSPLSARLPGYNEQFF.

This sequence joins TRBV10-3 and TRBJ2-1, with 7 bases matching TRBD2. V trimming: 10 bases; J trimming: 5 bases; junction bases outside the gene matches: 2. The CDR3 runs to 11 residues. Germline V gives CDR1 ENHRY, CDR2 SYGVKD. DNA for the CDR3: TGTGCCACCCTAGCGGACAATGAGCAGTTCTTC. Residues: CATLADNEQFF.

V is TRBV9 and J is TRBJ2-1; 9 bases are a match to TRBD2. The CDR3 has 19 amino acids. From germline, CDR1 is SGDLS and CDR2 YYNGEE. With V trimmed by 1 base and J by 4 bases, 15 bases remained unmatched. CDR3 nucleotides: TGTGCCAGCAGCGTAACCCTAGCGGGGCATCCACGCACATACAATGAGCAGTTCTTC. Translation: CASSVTLAGHPRTYNEQFF.

CDR3 loop: CASSLESGINQPQHF. CDR3 coding DNA: TGTGCCAGCAGCTTAGAGTCGGGGATCAATCAGCCCCAGCATTTT. This rearrangement joins TRBV7-2 to TRBJ1-5; D is unresolved. Trimming cost V 1 base and J 3 bases, with 10 bases left between them. The CDR3 runs 15 residues. The germline gives CDR1 SGHTA, CDR2 FQGNSA. Variable domain in full (rest from reference TRBV7-2 and TRBJ1-5): GAGVSQSPSNKVTEKGKDVELRCDPISGHTALYWYRQSLGQGLEFLIYFQGNSAPDKSGLPSDRFSAERTGGSVSTLTIQRTQQEDSAVYLCASSLESGINQPQHFGDGTRLSIL.

The rearrangement uses TRBV2 and TRBJ2-3; 12 bases agree with TRBD2. The CDR3 covers 16 residues. Germline loops: CDR1 SNHLY, CDR2 FYNNEI. With V trimmed by 1 base and J by 14 bases, 13 bases remained unmatched. The CDR3 protein is CASSEDLAGGSGIRYF. CDR3 sequence (DNA): TGTGCCAGCAGTGAAGATCTAGCGGGAGGGTCCGGGATTAGGTATTTT. The variable domain in full, completed from reference TRBV2 and TRBJ2-3, reads EPEVTQTPSHQVTQMGQEVILRCVPISNHLYFYWYRQILGQKVEFLVSFYNNEISEKSEIFDDQFSVERPDGSNFTLKIRSTKLEDSAMYFCASSEDLAGGSGIRYFGPGTRLTVL.

The chain links TRBV6-4 to TRBJ2-1; TRBD1 matches at 9 bases. The J segment lost 6 bases and the V segment lost 6 bases, leaving 3 bases of the junction unmatched. Germline loops: CDR1 MRHNA, CDR2 SNTAGT. The CDR3 has 13 amino acids. In DNA form, the CDR3 reads TGTGCCAGCAGCGCGGACAGGGGCAATGAGCAGTTCTTC. This codes for CASSADRGNEQFF.

V usage is TRBV19 and J usage is TRBJ1-3; 7 nucleotides line up with TRBD1. The V and J ends lost 5 bases and 1 base, in that order; junction bases with no gene match: 8. In germline, CDR1 is LNHDA, CDR2 SQIVND (reference sequence). This CDR3 is 16 amino acids long. CDR3 region: CASSLSQGISGNTIYF. The CDR3 DNA reads as TGTGCCAGTAGTCTATCACAGGGGATATCTGGAAACACCATATATTTT.

The rearrangement links TRBV2 to TRBJ1-4; 10 positions agree with TRBD1. Germline CDR1 reads SNHLY; CDR2 reads FYNNEI. J was trimmed by 2 bases and V by 6 bases; bases with no gene match: 9. This CDR3 has 17 amino acids. CDR3 sequence: CASSDEGQGYTNEKLFF. Here the CDR3 DNA reads TGTGCCAGCAGCGACGAGGGACAGGGGTACACTAATGAAAAACTGTTTTTT.

V is TRBV11-3 and J is TRBJ2-5, with a possible D match to TRBD2 (6 bases). Per the germline V gene, CDR1 is SGHNT and CDR2 is YENEEA. The CDR3 contains 13 residues. V lost 4 bases, J lost 4 bases, and 10 bases lay in between. For the CDR3, the DNA is TGTGCCAGCAGCTCGGGAGTTGGAGAGACCCAGTACTTC. Translated: CASSSGVGETQYF.

The V call is TRBV6-5, the J call TRBJ1-4; the D gene is possibly TRBD1 (6 bases). The germline CDR1 and CDR2 sequences are MNHEY and SVGAGI. The ends were cut back, 8 bases at V and 1 base at J, with 11 bases in the middle. The CDR3 length is 14 residues. The CDR3 nucleotides are TGTGCCAGCGGATCCAGGGGAACTAATGAAAAACTGTTTTTT. It translates to CASGSRGTNEKLFF.

This sequence joins TRBV5-1 and TRBJ1-1, with 7 bases aligning to TRBD1. The CDR3 length is 15 residues. Germline V CDR1 and CDR2: SGHRS, YFSETQ. V gave up 2 bases and J gave up 1 base; unmatched junction bases: 5. The DNA for the CDR3 is TGCGCCAGCAGCTTACGAACAGGGGAGAACACTGAAGCTTTCTTT. Amino acid sequence: CASSLRTGENTEAFF.